Listed below are T cell receptor beta chains from one sample, sequenced in a study of OX40 agonist ivuxolimab in advanced cancers. Data came from immunoSEQ multiplex PCR; TCRdb stores just in-frame clones and leaves some out. The sample yields 85,000 or so clones, 70% to 90% seen once. The material sequenced was CD4+ or CD8+ T cells sorted from blood, taken in a trial of the OX40 agonist ivuxolimab. The receptors were sampled from an adult with an advanced solid tumor such as melanoma, head and neck, liver or kidney cancer. The CDR3 runs from the conserved cysteine through the conserved F or W. The D gene is left open where the match is weak. Expanded clones get a size class; other rows say once, few or many, or leave the size out.

abundance	v_gene	j_gene	d_gene	CDR3nt	CDR3aa
NA	TRBV28	TRBJ1-1	TRBD1	TGTGCCAGCACAGGGGGCTTTGAAGCTTTCTTT	CASTGGFEAFF
NA	TRBV18	TRBJ2-2	NA	TGTGCCAGCTCAACTTACACCGGGGAGCTGTTTTTT	CASSTYTGELFF
NA	TRBV18	TRBJ1-1	NA	TGTGCCAGCTCACCCGCCGCTGTCTCTGAAGCTTTCTTT	CASSPAAVSEAFF
NA	TRBV7-3	TRBJ2-1	NA	TGTGCCAGCAGCTTAGCTGGAAGCTCCTACAATGAGCAGTTCTTC	CASSLAGSSYNEQFF
NA	TRBV7-2	TRBJ1-3	NA	TGTGCCAGCAGCTTATATGGAAACACCATATATTTT	CASSLYGNTIYF
once	TRBV19	TRBJ1-1	NA	TGTGCCAGTACCGTAAGGACGAACACTGAAGCTTTCTTT	CASTVRTNTEAFF
NA	TRBV7-3	TRBJ2-1	NA	TGTGCCAGCAGCTTAAGTCTTCTGAATGAGCAGTTCTTC	CASSLSLLNEQFF
NA	TRBV2	TRBJ1-5	NA	TGTGCCAGCAGCCCCGCGACGGGGCATCAGCCCCAGCATTTT	CASSPATGHQPQHF
NA	TRBV9	TRBJ2-7	TRBD2	TGTGCCAGCAGCGTAGAAGGGACTACTGGGCGCGAGCAGTACTTC	CASSVEGTTGREQYF
once	TRBV29-1	TRBJ1-2	TRBD1	TGCAGCGGGGGACAGGTCCCCTCTGGCTACACCTTC	CSGGQVPSGYTF
NA	TRBV6-4	TRBJ1-1	NA	TGTGCCAGCAGTCGGACAGAGAACACTGAAGCTTTCTTT	CASSRTENTEAFF
NA	TRBV15	TRBJ2-1	NA	TGTGCCACCAGCAGAAGGGACTCCTACAATGAGCAGTTCTTC	CATSRRDSYNEQFF
NA	TRBV6-1	TRBJ1-6	TRBD1	TGTGCCAGCAGTGAAGGCCGACAGGGAAATTCACCCCTCCACTTT	CASSEGRQGNSPLHF
NA	TRBV7-2	TRBJ1-6	NA	TGTGCCAGCAGCGACGGTCCTTGGGAGTATAATTCACCCCTCCACTTT	CASSDGPWEYNSPLHF
NA	TRBV18	TRBJ2-3	TRBD2	TGTGCCAGCTCACCGACTTCTGGGGGGGGTGGAAATACGCAGTATTTT	CASSPTSGGGGNTQYF
NA	TRBV6-5	TRBJ2-7	TRBD2	TGTGCCAGCAAAAGGCAGCGGGGGGGATCCTACGAGCAGTACTTC	CASKRQRGGSYEQYF
once	TRBV19	TRBJ2-7	NA	TGTGCCAGTTCGGACAGCCCATTTGGCGAGCAGTACTTC	CASSDSPFGEQYF
once	TRBV19	TRBJ1-1	NA	TGTGCCAGTAGTATTCTGGGGGTTCGGACTGAAGCTTTCTTT	CASSILGVRTEAFF
NA	TRBV5-1	TRBJ2-3	NA	TGCGCCAGCAGCCCCGGATCCACAGATACGCAGTATTTT	CASSPGSTDTQYF
NA	TRBV5-6	TRBJ2-3	NA	TGTGCCAGCAGCTTGAACAGGTGGGACACAGATACGCAGTATTTT	CASSLNRWDTDTQYF
NA	TRBV5-1	TRBJ2-3	NA	TGCGCCAGCAGCTTGGAGGGGAATAGAGCAGATACGCAGTATTTT	CASSLEGNRADTQYF
NA	TRBV28	TRBJ1-3	NA	TGTGCCAGCCCTGGAAACACCATATATTTT	CASPGNTIYF
NA	TRBV6-4	TRBJ2-7	NA	TGTGCCAGCAGTGACGGCGGTAGAGGATCGGGGGAGCAGTACTTC	CASSDGGRGSGEQYF
NA	TRBV10-2	TRBJ1-5	NA	TGCGCCAGCAGCGACAACATAAATCAGCCCCAGCATTTT	CASSDNINQPQHF
NA	TRBV7-7	TRBJ2-5	TRBD2	TGTGCCAGCAGCAAAACGACTAGCGGAAACTTACAAGAGACCCAGTACTTC	CASSKTTSGNLQETQYF
NA	TRBV5-1	TRBJ2-7	TRBD1	TGCGCCAGCAGCATCAACAGGGGCCCCTACGAGCAGTACTTC	CASSINRGPYEQYF
NA	TRBV29-1	TRBJ2-7	NA	TGCAGCGTTGATAATATGGGCGGCAGAAACTACGAGCAGTACTTC	CSVDNMGGRNYEQYF
NA	TRBV6-5	TRBJ1-5	NA	TGTGCCAGCAGTCCCCTCGTGAGGCAGCCCCAGCATTTT	CASSPLVRQPQHF
NA	TRBV6-1	TRBJ2-7	NA	TGTGCCAGCAGCCGGGACAAGGTCCTCGAGCAGTACTTC	CASSRDKVLEQYF
NA	TRBV29-1	TRBJ2-5	TRBD1	TGCAGCGCCTCGAGGGGACAGGGAGGACAAGAGACCCAGTACTTC	CSASRGQGGQETQYF